The clone carrying this T cell receptor (beta chain) appeared a single time. The antigen is unknown. Locally advanced or metastatic urothelial carcinoma was diagnosed in the patients. The protocol was immunoSEQ multiplex PCR, while the TCRdb copy is restricted to in-frame clones and leaves out a portion. The sample has about 45,000 clones, about 87% seen once. The record originates from a study of PD-L1 blockade in urothelial cancer. Study-wide background: After treatment start, blood was analyzed at 3 weeks (second dose) and at 6 weeks. Study-wide findings and caveats: Patients who had durable benefit saw their tumor-associated blood clones expand more at 3 weeks.

The CDR3 spans 16 residues. Germline CDR1 SGHAT, CDR2 FQNNGV. The V gene end was trimmed by 0 bases and the J gene end by 5 bases; junction bases not matched to a gene: 9. The source was PBMCs, collected around atezolizumab (anti-PD-L1) treatment. J is TRBJ2-7 and V is TRBV11-2; TRBD2 aligns across 8 bases. The sequence derives from a man older than 75 with urothelial cancer. Here the CDR3 reads CASSLERSGRSHEQYF. CDR3 sequence (DNA): TGTGCCAGCAGCTTAGAACGAAGCGGGAGATCCCACGAGCAGTACTTC.